The clone carrying this T cell receptor (beta chain) has a count of ten or more. Its cognate antigen is unknown. The data derive from a study of early T cells in non-severe SARS-CoV-2 infection. Study-wide context: Sequencing of unsorted whole blood was done on bulk RNA, leaving chains unpaired.

Individual cDNA molecules carried attached unique molecular identifiers. TCRdb passed the 5' RACE reads through MiXCR, listing each CDR3 protein once. Found here are some 25,000 distinct CDR3 sequences, 3.5% to 5% of them singletons; the top ten hold approximately 14%. CDR3 length: 14 amino acids. V gave up 1 base and J gave up 2 bases, with 6 bases separating them. Per germline, CDR1 SNHLY and CDR2 FYNNEI. Study conclusions and caveats: In VDJdb matching, anti-spike CD8 responses were favored while private and CD4 specificities went missing.

This clonotype was obtained from an adult who was a healthcare worker with PCR-confirmed SARS-CoV-2 infection or an uninfected control (not recorded which). The genes are TRBV2 and TRBJ2-1; D uncertain. The sample taken for sequencing was whole blood. As DNA, the CDR3 is TGTGCCAGCAGTGAAGAGCCGGCCTACAATGAGCAGTTCTTC. This codes for CASSEEPAYNEQFF.